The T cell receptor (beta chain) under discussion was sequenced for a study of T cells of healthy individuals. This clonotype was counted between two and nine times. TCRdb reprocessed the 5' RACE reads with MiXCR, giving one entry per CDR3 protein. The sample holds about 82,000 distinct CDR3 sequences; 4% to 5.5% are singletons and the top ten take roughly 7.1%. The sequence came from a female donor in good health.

DNA for the CDR3: TGTGCCAGCAGTCTCCCGGGACAGGGGAACAATGAGCAGTTCTTC. This gives the protein CASSLPGQGNNEQFF. This chain joins TRBV27 and TRBJ2-1, with TRBD1 matching 10 bases. CDR3 size: 15 residues. Looked up from germline, CDR1 is MNHEY and CDR2 is SMNVEV (reference sequence). V was pared by 5 bases and J by 5 bases, with 6 bases of the junction left unmatched.